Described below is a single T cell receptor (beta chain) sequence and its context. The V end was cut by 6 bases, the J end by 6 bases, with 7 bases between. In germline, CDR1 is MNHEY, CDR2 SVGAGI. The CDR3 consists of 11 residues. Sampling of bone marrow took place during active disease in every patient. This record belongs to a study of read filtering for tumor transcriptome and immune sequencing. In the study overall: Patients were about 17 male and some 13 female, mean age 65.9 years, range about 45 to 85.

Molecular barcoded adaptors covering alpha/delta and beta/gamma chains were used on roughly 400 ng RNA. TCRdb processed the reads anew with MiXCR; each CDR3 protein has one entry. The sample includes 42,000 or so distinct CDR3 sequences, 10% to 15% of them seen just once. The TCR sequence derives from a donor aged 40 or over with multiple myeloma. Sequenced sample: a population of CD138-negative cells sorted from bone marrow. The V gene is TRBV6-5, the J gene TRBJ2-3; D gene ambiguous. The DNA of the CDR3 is TGTGCCAGCAGCCTAGGTGATACGCAGTATTTT. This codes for CASSLGDTQYF.